This T cell receptor (beta chain) came from a study of cytomegalovirus exposure and HLA in healthy donors. The overall study: It was reported in a later analysis that the 100 to 150 validation repertoires used the same platform as the roughly 700 first-cohort repertoires.

This CDR3 comprises 12 residues. Trimming removed 3 bases at V and 4 bases at J, with 10 bases between. Germline V gene data show CDR1 as GTSNPN and CDR2 as SVGIG (reference sequence). This table comes from immunoSEQ multiplex PCR, and its TCRdb copy is limited to in-frame clones, with some not included. The data show 130,000 to 150,000 clones, about 91% seen once. Sequencing was performed on PBMCs. This TCR was sampled from a woman younger than 30 in good health and CMV-seropositive. V usage is TRBV30 and J usage is TRBJ2-7; D is possibly TRBD1 (6 bases). The CDR3 reads CAWRTGFYEQYF. The CDR3 DNA is TGTGCCTGGAGAACAGGGTTTTACGAGCAGTACTTC. The complete variable domain, with remaining parts taken from reference TRBV30 and TRBJ2-7, reads SQTIHQWPATLVQPVGSPLSLECTVEGTSNPNLYWYRQAAGRGLQLLFYSVGIGQISSEVPQNLSASRPQDRQFILSSKKLLLSDSGFYLCAWRTGFYEQYFGPGTRLTVT.